This TCR beta chain was sequenced in a study of cytomegalovirus exposure and HLA in healthy donors. Whole-study results and caveats: In a later analysis, an Asian-associated ancestry cluster reportedly showed fewer N-insertions than the approximately 640-donor mean.

The PCR made use of 60 Vbeta and 13 Jbeta primers. The repertoire was sequenced with immunoSEQ multiplex PCR; TCRdb's copy has only in-frame clones and lacks some. The table shows around 240,000 clones, with 82% occurring only once. The CDR3 spans 13 residues. Germline assignment: CDR1 SGDLS and CDR2 YYNGEE. V lost 4 bases to trimming and J lost 6 bases, with 11 bases between them. A remark on this clone: Its target is not known.

The receptor's source is a woman between 35 and 50 years old in good health and CMV-seropositive. The material sequenced was PBMCs. V usage is TRBV9 and J usage is TRBJ2-1; D not certain. CDR3 residues: CASSIRVSNEQFF. CDR3 bases: TGTGCCAGCAGCATCCGGGTGAGCAATGAGCAGTTCTTC.